Here is one TCR beta chain with its context. The repertoire was sequenced with immunoSEQ multiplex PCR; TCRdb's copy has only in-frame clones and lacks some. The sample has some 260,000 clones; 82% are singletons. This entry belongs to a study of blood T cell repertoires in COVID-19. CDR1 is MNHNY and CDR2 is SVGAGI in the germline V gene (reference sequence). This CDR3 contains 15 residues. V lost 6 bases and J lost 1, with 16 bases in between. The TCR sequence derives from a woman younger than 35 with acute or convalescent COVID-19. This chain links TRBV6-6 with TRBJ2-7; possible D gene TRBD2, 6 bases. Sample: peripheral blood. The CDR3 DNA is TGTGCCAGCAGCCGCGGACTACTTCAATCCTACGAGCAGTACTTC. It is translated as CASSRGLLQSYEQYF.